This note documents a single TCR beta chain sequence. This record comes from a study of OX40 agonist ivuxolimab in advanced cancers. Whole-study context: Ivuxolimab was administered intravenously to patients at 0.01 to 10 mg/kg every 2 weeks.

After removal of 0 bases from V and 6 bases from J, the junction contained 3 bases not matched to a gene. This CDR3 has 16 residues. Germline V lookup: CDR1 MNHEY, CDR2 SVGAGI. The assay was immunoSEQ multiplex PCR, and TCRdb's table has in-frame clones only and misses some. The sample contains around 90,000 clones, roughly nine tenths of which appear only once. The sequenced sample was CD4+ or CD8+ T cells sorted from blood, obtained in a trial of the OX40 agonist ivuxolimab. The rearrangement uses TRBV6-5 and TRBJ2-2; 11 bases align to TRBD1. The sequence derives from an adult with an advanced solid tumor such as melanoma, head and neck, liver or kidney cancer. The CDR3 here is CASSYSPGQGAGELFF. For the CDR3, the DNA is TGTGCCAGCAGTTACTCTCCGGGACAGGGGGCCGGGGAGCTGTTTTTT.